The 27 T cell receptor beta chains below come from one sample, sequenced in a study of long-term antiretroviral therapy in people with HIV. Run at survey level, the immunoSEQ assay was version v3.0. The assay was immunoSEQ multiplex PCR, and TCRdb's table has in-frame clones only and misses some. This table has about 15,000 clones, around 83% appearing once. Sequencing used unsorted PBMCs, obtained just before starting antiretroviral therapy. The origin of the receptors is a man aged 40-55 years with HIV.

This clone is a singleton in its sample. The chain has TRBV6-6 and TRBJ1-5, with D possibly TRBD1 on 6 matching bases. Trimming took off 2 bases at V and 3 bases at J, with 14 bases between the two ends. Germline CDR1 is MNHNY and CDR2 is SVGAGI (reference sequence). This CDR3 region has 16 residues. The CDR3 here is CASSYGGGFDNQPQHF. In DNA, the CDR3 is TGTGCCAGCAGTTACGGAGGGGGATTCGACAATCAGCCCCAGCATTTT.

The chain carries TRBV28 and TRBJ1-2; D remains ambiguous. The V gene's germline CDR1 is MDHEN and CDR2 SYDVKM. Trimming removed 6 bases at V and 2 bases at J, with 13 bases between. The CDR3 runs 14 residues. This CDR3 is CASSPPGWNYGYTF. CDR3 nucleotides: TGTGCCAGCAGCCCCCCTGGGTGGAACTATGGCTACACCTTC.

The rearrangement joins TRBV19 to TRBJ1-5; D is undetermined. CDR1 LNHDA and CDR2 SQIVND come from the germline V gene (reference sequence). The CDR3 has 15 residues. V dropped 4 bases and J dropped 0 bases, with 10 bases sitting between them. As DNA, the CDR3 is TGTGCCAGTAGTACTGCCATTTATAGCAATCAGCCCCAGCATTTT. Amino acids: CASSTAIYSNQPQHF. The whole variable domain, filled in from reference TRBV19 and TRBJ1-5, reads DGGITQSPKYLFRKEGQNVTLSCEQNLNHDAMYWYRQDPGQGLRLIYYSQIVNDFQKGDIAEGYSVSREKKESFPLTVTSAQKNPTAFYLCASSTAIYSNQPQHFGDGTRLSIL.

The V call is TRBV4-2, the J call TRBJ1-2; the match to TRBD1 covers 7 bases. This CDR3 is 17 amino acids long. Germline V gene data show CDR1 as LGHNA and CDR2 as YNFKEQ. Germline trimming cut 1 base from V and 1 base from J; bases unmatched to any gene: 9. CDR3 residues: CASSQVLGQDLNYGYTF. CDR3 coding DNA: TGTGCCAGCAGCCAAGTCCTCGGACAGGACCTTAACTATGGCTACACCTTC.

This chain connects TRBV7-9 to TRBJ1-1; D may be TRBD1 (5 bases). The V gene lost 5 bases and the J gene lost 7 bases, with 11 bases spanning the gap. Germline V gene data show CDR1 as SEHNR and CDR2 as FQNEAQ (reference sequence). The CDR3 consists of 12 residues. CDR3 residues: CASSGTRGEAFF. In DNA form, the CDR3 reads TGTGCCAGCAGCGGGACGAGGGGTGAAGCTTTCTTT.

In the case of this clone: One junction end disagrees with the germline gene, perhaps due to a read error. This sequence joins TRBV6-6 and TRBJ2-7, with D hard to call. Per the germline V gene, CDR1 is MNHNY and CDR2 is SVGAGI (reference sequence). This CDR3 has 14 amino acids. CDR3 loop: CAISESDGSYEQYF. In nucleotides, the CDR3 is TGTGCCATCAGTGAGTCGGACGGCAGCTACGAGCAGTACTTC.

The chain combines TRBV30 with TRBJ1-6; D call uncertain. V lost 5 bases to trimming and J lost 0 bases, with 17 bases between them. The CDR3 covers 17 residues. Germline-derived CDR1 and CDR2 are GTSNPN and SVGIG (reference sequence). CDR3 residues: CAWRVSGASSYNSPLHF. The CDR3 DNA reads as TGTGCCTGGCGGGTCTCGGGAGCGAGCTCCTATAATTCACCCCTCCACTTT.

V usage is TRBV5-1 and J usage is TRBJ2-7; D may be TRBD2 (5 bases). The V gene's germline CDR1 is SGHRS and CDR2 YFSETQ. This CDR3 is 14 amino acids long. The ends were cut back, 4 bases at V and 2 bases at J, with 13 bases in the middle. CDR3 sequence: CASSPTTGTYEQYF. CDR3 DNA: TGCGCCAGCAGCCCCACGACCGGGACCTACGAGCAGTACTTC.

This clone occurred once. The chain recombines TRBV25-1 with TRBJ2-3, with 8 bases matching TRBD2. The CDR3 covers 16 residues. Germline V gene lookup returns CDR1 MGHDK and CDR2 SYGVNS. The ends lost 0 bases at V and 4 bases at J; junction bases unmatched: 6. The CDR3 here is CASSEYSGGVADTQYF. The CDR3 coding sequence is TGTGCCAGCAGTGAATATTCGGGGGGGGTCGCAGATACGCAGTATTTT.

The sample holds a few counts of this clone. The rearrangement uses TRBV19 and TRBJ1-1, with D perhaps TRBD1 (6 bases). Per the germline V gene, CDR1 is LNHDA and CDR2 is SQIVND (reference sequence). This CDR3 has 18 amino acids. V dropped 1 base and J dropped 3 bases, with 21 bases sitting between them. This chain's CDR3 is CASSIARWGGRVDTEAFF. CDR3 DNA sequence: TGTGCCAGTAGTATAGCCAGATGGGGGGGGCGCGTTGACACTGAAGCTTTCTTT.

In DNA form, the CDR3 reads TGTGCCAGCAGCTCCCCAGGGATTCGGAGCGGGAGATACGAGCAGTACTTC. This gives the protein CASSSPGIRSGRYEQYF. The chain is built from TRBV7-9 and TRBJ2-7; 8 bases agree with TRBD2. CDR3 length: 17 residues. V was clipped by 4 bases and J by 4 bases; unmatched bases: 15. Looked up from germline, CDR1 is SEHNR and CDR2 is FQNEAQ (reference sequence).

This clone occurred once. The chain links TRBV5-1 to TRBJ1-1, with no clear D. Germline CDR1 and CDR2: SGHRS and YFSETQ. CDR3 length equals 14 residues. V was trimmed by 0 bases and J by 4 bases, leaving 10 bases between them. This CDR3 reads CASSLGRVGTEAFF. Here the CDR3 DNA reads TGCGCCAGCAGCTTGGGCCGCGTGGGCACTGAAGCTTTCTTT.

The rearrangement uses TRBV10-3 and TRBJ1-2; TRBD1 matches 11 bases. Losses at the gene ends were 3 bases for V and 5 bases for J; bases not matched to a gene: 8. Germline V gene lookup returns CDR1 ENHRY and CDR2 SYGVKD. This CDR3 spans 16 amino acids. Written as DNA, the CDR3 is TGTGCCATCAGTGATGCCCTGGACAGGGGGCGGTATGGCTACACCTTC. Translating gives CAISDALDRGRYGYTF.

J is TRBJ1-2 and V is TRBV4-1, with 8 bases identical to TRBD1. The CDR3 covers 17 residues. The trim removed 1 base at V and 3 bases at J, leaving 10 bases unmatched. The germline CDR1 and CDR2 sequences are MGHRA and YSYEKL. CDR3: CASSQVQGAELYYGYTF. The CDR3 nucleotides are TGCGCCAGCAGCCAAGTTCAGGGGGCAGAGCTTTACTATGGCTACACCTTC.

Only one count was recorded for this clone. V usage is TRBV11-2 and J usage is TRBJ1-1; 8 bases line up with TRBD1. V lost 2 bases to trimming and J lost 5 bases; unmatched junction nucleotides: 4. CDR3 length equals 14 residues. Germline lookup yields CDR1 SGHAT and CDR2 FQNNGV. The CDR3 region is CASSLSTGGTEAFF. The CDR3 bases are TGTGCCAGCAGCTTATCCACAGGGGGAACTGAAGCTTTCTTT.

The chain is built from TRBV2 and TRBJ1-1; no definite D call. V was cut by 7 bases and J by 3 bases, with 9 bases left in between. CDR3 length: 12 residues. The germline V gene encodes CDR1 SNHLY and CDR2 FYNNEI. Here the CDR3 reads CASMSADTEAFF. As DNA, the CDR3 is TGTGCCAGCATGTCAGCGGACACTGAAGCTTTCTTT. Using reference TRBV2 and TRBJ1-1 for the parts outside the CDR3, the full variable domain is EPEVTQTPSHQVTQMGQEVILRCVPISNHLYFYWYRQILGQKVEFLVSFYNNEISEKSEIFDDQFSVERPDGSNFTLKIRSTKLEDSAMYFCASMSADTEAFFGQGTRLTVV.

This chain links TRBV19 with TRBJ2-6, with D perhaps given as TRBD1 or TRBD2 (5 bases each). CDR3 length equals 20 residues. The germline gives CDR1 LNHDA, CDR2 SQIVND (reference sequence). Trimming pared 3 bases from V and 0 bases from J, leaving 21 bases between. This chain's CDR3 is CASSILNRRSTYSGANVLTF. The CDR3 coding sequence is TGTGCCAGTAGTATTTTGAACAGGAGGTCTACCTACTCTGGGGCCAACGTCCTGACTTTC.

The V and J genes are TRBV29-1 and TRBJ2-1; tentatively, D is TRBD1 (6 bases). From germline, CDR1 is SQVTM and CDR2 ANQGSEA. The CDR3 loop spans 16 amino acids. V shed 3 bases and J shed 0 bases, with 15 bases lying between them. For the CDR3, the DNA is TGCAGCGTTGAGGGGACAACCAAAAGCTCCTACAATGAGCAGTTCTTC. Protein product: CSVEGTTKSSYNEQFF.

The chain combines TRBV4-1 with TRBJ2-7; 8 nucleotides line up with TRBD1. V dropped 1 base and J dropped 2; count of bases not matched to a gene: 4. Per germline, CDR1 MGHRA and CDR2 YSYEKL. The CDR3 totals 15 residues. The chain's CDR3 is CASSQGTGGTYEQYF. The CDR3 DNA follows: TGCGCCAGCAGCCAAGGAACAGGGGGGACCTACGAGCAGTACTTC.

The chain recombines TRBV30 with TRBJ1-1; D is undetermined. CDR1 GTSNPN and CDR2 SVGIG come from the germline V gene (reference sequence). CDR3 length: 13 residues. V lost 0 bases and J 9 bases, leaving 14 bases between the germline ends. The CDR3 loop reads CAWSVLTASQAFF. CDR3 DNA sequence: TGTGCCTGGAGTGTACTGACGGCATCCCAAGCTTTCTTT.

This clone was found once. The CDR3 loop is CASSQDRWGRARTGELFF. CDR3 in DNA: TGCGCCAGCAGCCAAGATCGCTGGGGGAGGGCGCGGACCGGGGAGCTGTTTTTT. The chain combines TRBV4-1 with TRBJ2-2, with TRBD2 matching over 7 bases. Trimming removed 0 bases from V and 5 bases from J; junction bases left unmatched: 12. CDR1 is MGHRA, CDR2 YSYEKL, per germline. CDR3 length: 18 amino acids.

The rearrangement joins TRBV14 to TRBJ2-2; 7 bases line up with TRBD1. Germline lookup yields CDR1 SGHDN and CDR2 FVKESK. With 2 bases clipped from V and 3 bases from J, the junction kept 6 bases outside the gene matches. CDR3 length equals 16 residues. As DNA, the CDR3 is TGTGCCAGCAGCCAACGGACAGGCTATTACACCGGGGAGCTGTTTTTT. Translated: CASSQRTGYYTGELFF.

The chain has TRBV14 and TRBJ2-3; no clear D gene. The CDR3 is 13 amino acids. The V end was cut by 1 base, the J end by 4 bases, with 6 bases between. Germline V CDR1 and CDR2: SGHDN, FVKESK. This chain's CDR3 is CASSQVYPDTQYF. The CDR3 DNA reads as TGTGCCAGCAGCCAAGTGTACCCAGATACGCAGTATTTT. The full variable domain, completed using reference TRBV14 and TRBJ2-3, is EAGVTQFPSHSVIEKGQTVTLRCDPISGHDNLYWYRRVMGKEIKFLLHFVKESKQDESGMPNNRFLAERTGGTYSTLKVQPAELEDSGVYFCASSQVYPDTQYFGPGTRLTVL.

In its sample, this clone was seen a few times. V and J are TRBV10-3 and TRBJ2-4; D may be TRBD1 (6 bases). The CDR3 covers 12 residues. Germline CDR1 and CDR2: ENHRY and SYGVKD. Trimming took 3 bases from V and 7 from J, leaving 7 bases between them. The CDR3 DNA follows: TGTGCCATCAGTGAAACAGGGAACATTCAGTACTTC. Translation: CAISETGNIQYF.

V and J are TRBV27 and TRBJ2-7; 8 nucleotides agree with TRBD1. The J segment lost 7 bases and the V segment lost 4 bases, leaving 12 bases of the junction unmatched. The CDR3 covers 15 residues. Germline loops: CDR1 MNHEY, CDR2 SMNVEV (reference sequence). CDR3 nucleotides: TGTGCCAGCAGTTCGGCGGGGACAGGCTCGCTGGAGCAGTACTTC. The encoded protein is CASSSAGTGSLEQYF.

V is TRBV19 and J is TRBJ2-7, with 8 bases that match TRBD1. After removal of 2 bases from V and 4 bases from J, the junction contained 4 bases not matched to a gene. Germline values: CDR1 LNHDA, CDR2 SQIVND (reference sequence). This CDR3 region has 14 residues. The DNA for the CDR3 is TGTGCCAGTAGTATAACCGGGACAGGTTACGAGCAGTACTTC. Its translation: CASSITGTGYEQYF.

This CDR3 reads CASSPGPPRDTQYF. CDR3 coding DNA: TGCGCCAGCAGCCCGGGACCTCCAAGAGATACGCAGTATTTT. The gene calls are TRBV5-1 and TRBJ2-3; D is possibly TRBD1 or TRBD2 (5 bases each). This CDR3 is 14 amino acids long. Trimming shortened V by 4 bases and J by 5 bases, and 14 bases separated the two germline ends. Germline V lookup: CDR1 SGHRS, CDR2 YFSETQ.